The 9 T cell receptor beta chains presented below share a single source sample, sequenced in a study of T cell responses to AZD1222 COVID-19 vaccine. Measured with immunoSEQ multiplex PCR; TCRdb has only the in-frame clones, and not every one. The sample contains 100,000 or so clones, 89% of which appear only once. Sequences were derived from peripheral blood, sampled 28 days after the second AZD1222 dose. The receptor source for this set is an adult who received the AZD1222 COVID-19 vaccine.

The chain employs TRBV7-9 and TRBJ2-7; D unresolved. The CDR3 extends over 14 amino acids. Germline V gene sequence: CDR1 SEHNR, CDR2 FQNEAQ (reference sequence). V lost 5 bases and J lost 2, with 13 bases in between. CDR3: CASSEERTPYEQYF. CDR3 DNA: TGTGCCAGCAGCGAGGAACGCACCCCCTACGAGCAGTACTTC.

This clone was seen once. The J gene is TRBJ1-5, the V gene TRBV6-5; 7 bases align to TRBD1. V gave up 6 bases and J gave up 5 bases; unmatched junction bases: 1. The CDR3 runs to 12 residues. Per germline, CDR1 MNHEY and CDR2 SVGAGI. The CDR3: CASSDRDQPQHF. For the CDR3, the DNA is TGTGCCAGCAGCGACAGGGATCAGCCCCAGCATTTT.

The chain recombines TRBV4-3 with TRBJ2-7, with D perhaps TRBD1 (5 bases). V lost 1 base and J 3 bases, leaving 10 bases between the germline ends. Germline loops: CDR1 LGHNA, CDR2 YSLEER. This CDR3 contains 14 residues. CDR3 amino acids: CASSQGTQDYEQYF. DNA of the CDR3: TGCGCCAGCAGCCAAGGGACACAGGACTACGAGCAGTACTTC.

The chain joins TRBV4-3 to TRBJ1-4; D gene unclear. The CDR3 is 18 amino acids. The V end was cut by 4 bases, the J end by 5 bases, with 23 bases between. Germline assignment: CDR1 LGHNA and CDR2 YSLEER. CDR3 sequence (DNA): TGCGCCAGCAGCCCCGTCCCGGTACGCACCCGGAAGAATGAAAAACTGTTTTTT. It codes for CASSPVPVRTRKNEKLFF.

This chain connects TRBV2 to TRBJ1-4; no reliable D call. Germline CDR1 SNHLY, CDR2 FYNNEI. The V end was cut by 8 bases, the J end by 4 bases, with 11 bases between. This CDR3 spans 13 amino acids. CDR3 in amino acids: CASRGGLNEKLFF. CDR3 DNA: TGTGCCAGCCGAGGAGGGCTTAATGAAAAACTGTTTTTT.

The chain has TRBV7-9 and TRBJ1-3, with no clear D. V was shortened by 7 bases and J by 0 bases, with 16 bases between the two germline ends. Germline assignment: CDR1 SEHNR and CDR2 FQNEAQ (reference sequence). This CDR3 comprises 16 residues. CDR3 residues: CASIDSQAFSGNTIYF. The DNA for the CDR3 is TGTGCCAGCATCGATAGCCAAGCATTCTCTGGAAACACCATATATTTT.

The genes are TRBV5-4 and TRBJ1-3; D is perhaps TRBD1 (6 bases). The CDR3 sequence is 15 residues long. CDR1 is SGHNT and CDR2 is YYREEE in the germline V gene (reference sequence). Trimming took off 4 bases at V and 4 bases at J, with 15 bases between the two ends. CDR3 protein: CASSVRGGGGNTIYF. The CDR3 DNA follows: TGTGCCAGCAGCGTGAGGGGGGGCGGCGGAAACACCATATATTTT.

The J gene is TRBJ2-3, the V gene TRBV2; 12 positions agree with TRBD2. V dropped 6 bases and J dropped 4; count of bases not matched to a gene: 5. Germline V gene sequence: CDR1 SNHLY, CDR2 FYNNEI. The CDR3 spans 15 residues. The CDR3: CASRPTSGGSDTQYF. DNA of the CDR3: TGTGCCAGCAGACCTACTAGCGGGGGGTCAGATACGCAGTATTTT.

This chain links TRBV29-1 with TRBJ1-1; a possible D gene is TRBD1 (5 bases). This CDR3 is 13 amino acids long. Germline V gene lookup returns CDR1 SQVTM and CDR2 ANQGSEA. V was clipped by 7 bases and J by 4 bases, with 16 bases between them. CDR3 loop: CSAVGGIITEAFF. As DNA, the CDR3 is TGCAGCGCCGTCGGGGGGATTATCACTGAAGCTTTCTTT.